This T cell receptor (beta chain) stems from a study of cytomegalovirus exposure and HLA in healthy donors. Concerning this clone itself: Its antigen is unidentified.

PCR employed 60 Vbeta and 13 Jbeta primers. Sequenced by immunoSEQ multiplex PCR; TCRdb stores in-frame clones only, minus some. The sample lists 240,000 or so clones, approximately 82% seen once, with around 8.3% in the top ten. Study-wide results and limits: Some segments of the V type, notably TRBV6-2 and TRBV6-3, were excluded as indistinguishable. Associated with HLA alleles at 0.05 false discovery rate in a later analysis were about 17,000 TCR beta sequences.

Germline CDR1 is GTSNPN and CDR2 is SVGIG (reference sequence). V was trimmed by 2 bases and J by 4 bases, leaving 11 bases between them. This CDR3 spans 14 amino acids. This TCR was recovered from a woman aged 55-75 years in good health and CMV-seropositive. Material: PBMCs. The chain links TRBV30 to TRBJ2-2; D is perhaps TRBD1 (6 bases). As DNA, the CDR3 is TGTGCCTGGAGTACCGGACAGCCCACCGGGGAGCTGTTTTTT. This gives the protein CAWSTGQPTGELFF.